There are many counts of the clone carrying this TCR beta chain. These data are taken from a study of regulatory T cells in long-lasting Graves disease. Sequencing libraries for TCR beta were prepared with iRepertoire HTBI primers and Arm-PCR of CDR3 regions. TCRdb processed the multiplex PCR reads anew with MiXCR; each CDR3 protein has one entry. This table has around 460,000 distinct CDR3 sequences, 20% to 25% appearing once. Germline values: CDR1 MDHEN, CDR2 SYDVKM. V lost 5 bases, J lost 7 bases, and 3 bases stayed unmatched. The CDR3 extends over 14 amino acids. The time point denotes: persistent/refractory GD, antithyroid drugs over 5 years with positive TRAb. The TCR library was made from RNA that had been extracted from PBMCs in TRIzol. The peripheral blood volume drawn was roughly 9.9 milliliters, and it was collected into EDTA tubes.

The receptor comes from a female donor with Graves disease. The rearrangement joins TRBV28 to TRBJ1-6, with 9 bases lining up with TRBD1. The sequenced sample was peripheral blood mononuclear cells (PBMCs), obtained when the disease was refractory, from a patient treated with antithyroid drugs. The DNA of the CDR3 is TGTGCCAGCAGTGGCGGACAGGGGAATTCACCCCTCCACTTT. Protein product: CASSGGQGNSPLHF.